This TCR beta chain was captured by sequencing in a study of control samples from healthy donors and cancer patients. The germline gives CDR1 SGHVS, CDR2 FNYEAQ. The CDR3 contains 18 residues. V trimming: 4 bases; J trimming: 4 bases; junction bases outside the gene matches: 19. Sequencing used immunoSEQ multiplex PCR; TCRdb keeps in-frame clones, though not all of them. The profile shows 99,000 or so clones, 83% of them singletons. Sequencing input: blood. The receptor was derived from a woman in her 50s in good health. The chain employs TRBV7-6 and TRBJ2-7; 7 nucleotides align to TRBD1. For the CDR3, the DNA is TGTGCCAGCAGCTCTGAACCCGAATACAGGGGCGATGGTTACGAGCAGTACTTC. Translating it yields CASSSEPEYRGDGYEQYF. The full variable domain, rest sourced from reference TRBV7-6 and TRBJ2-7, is GAGVSQSPRYKVTKRGQDVALRCDPISGHVSLYWYRQALGQGPEFLTYFNYEAQQDKSGLPNDRFSAERPEGSISTLTIQRTEQRDSAMYRCASSSEPEYRGDGYEQYFGPGTRLTVT.